The rows below give T cell receptor beta chains drawn from one sample of a study of technical replicates of blood from four donors. Clones were read by immunoSEQ multiplex PCR, and TCRdb kept only the in-frame ones, dropping some. Of some 83,000 clones in the sample, 85% to 95% were seen once. The source material was T cells isolated from PBMCs. The receptors here all came from a human donor in good health. The CDR3 runs from the conserved cysteine through the conserved F or W. Each record gives: D gene, clone size, J gene, V gene, CDR3 DNA, CDR3 protein. D genes are given only for firm matches. Clone size is given for some rows only: seen once, a few or many times, or a class if the clone is expanded.

d_gene: TRBD2
abundance: .
j_gene: TRBJ2-7
v_gene: TRBV29-1
CDR3nt: TGCAGCGTGGCAGAACTAGCGGGCCTTTACTACGAGCAGTACTTC
CDR3aa: CSVAELAGLYYEQYF

d_gene: TRBD1
abundance: .
j_gene: TRBJ1-1
v_gene: TRBV19
CDR3nt: TGTGCCAGTACCAACCAGGGGGAGTCTGAAGCTTTCTTT
CDR3aa: CASTNQGESEAFF

d_gene: .
abundance: .
j_gene: TRBJ2-7
v_gene: TRBV4-2
CDR3nt: TGTGCCAGCAGCCAAGAGGGGTACGGGAAGTCTTACGAGCAGTACTTC
CDR3aa: CASSQEGYGKSYEQYF

d_gene: TRBD1
abundance: .
j_gene: TRBJ1-2
v_gene: TRBV7-9
CDR3nt: TGTGCCAGCAGCTTATCGGGACAGAGAGTTAAGGAGTATGGCTACACCTTC
CDR3aa: CASSLSGQRVKEYGYTF

d_gene: .
abundance: .
j_gene: TRBJ2-5
v_gene: TRBV7-9
CDR3nt: TGTGCCAGCAGCTTATACGGACGGAGGATATTAAGACAAGAGACCCAGTACTTC
CDR3aa: CASSLYGRRILRQETQYF

d_gene: .
abundance: .
j_gene: TRBJ2-7
v_gene: TRBV11-3
CDR3nt: TGTGCCAGCAGCTCTACAGGGATTTCCTACGAGCAGTACTTC
CDR3aa: CASSSTGISYEQYF

d_gene: .
abundance: .
j_gene: TRBJ1-1
v_gene: TRBV15
CDR3nt: TGTGCCACCAGCAGAGAGTCAGGCCTGAACACTGAAGCTTTCTTT
CDR3aa: CATSRESGLNTEAFF

d_gene: .
abundance: .
j_gene: TRBJ2-7
v_gene: TRBV27
CDR3nt: TGTGCCAGCAGTTTATACGGGAGCTCCTACGAGCAGTACTTC
CDR3aa: CASSLYGSSYEQYF

d_gene: .
abundance: .
j_gene: TRBJ2-5
v_gene: TRBV7-7
CDR3nt: TGTGCTAGCAGCTTTGGGGGAGGGGGTGAGACCCAGTACTTC
CDR3aa: CASSFGGGGETQYF

d_gene: .
abundance: .
j_gene: TRBJ1-5
v_gene: TRBV2
CDR3nt: TGTGCCAGCAGCGGGGGCAATCAGCCCCAGCATTTT
CDR3aa: CASSGGNQPQHF

d_gene: TRBD1
abundance: .
j_gene: TRBJ1-4
v_gene: TRBV18
CDR3nt: TGTGCCAGCTCATCGGACAGGGGGGGCGAAAAACTGTTTTTT
CDR3aa: CASSSDRGGEKLFF

d_gene: .
abundance: .
j_gene: TRBJ2-5
v_gene: TRBV10-2
CDR3nt: TGCGCCAGCAGTGTGGGAGGTGGAGAGACCCAGTACTTC
CDR3aa: CASSVGGGETQYF

d_gene: TRBD1
abundance: .
j_gene: TRBJ2-5
v_gene: TRBV4-2
CDR3nt: TGTGCCAGCAGCCCTAGACAGGGGTGGGAGACCCAGTACTTC
CDR3aa: CASSPRQGWETQYF

d_gene: TRBD1
abundance: .
j_gene: TRBJ1-2
v_gene: TRBV9
CDR3nt: TGTGCCAGCAGCGAGGACAGGGGAAACTATGGCTACACCTTC
CDR3aa: CASSEDRGNYGYTF

d_gene: .
abundance: once
j_gene: TRBJ1-1
v_gene: TRBV7-3
CDR3nt: TGTGCCAGCAGCTCCTTGTTAAACACTGAAGCTTTCTTT
CDR3aa: CASSSLLNTEAFF

d_gene: .
abundance: .
j_gene: TRBJ2-3
v_gene: TRBV6-5
CDR3nt: TGTGCCAGCAGTTACAGAGTAGCGGTGACAGATACGCAGTATTTT
CDR3aa: CASSYRVAVTDTQYF

d_gene: .
abundance: once
j_gene: TRBJ1-5
v_gene: TRBV6-1
CDR3nt: TGTGCCAGCACTGAAAGGTGGCAGGCCATAAATCAGCCCCAGCATTTT
CDR3aa: CASTERWQAINQPQHF

d_gene: .
abundance: .
j_gene: TRBJ2-2
v_gene: TRBV9
CDR3nt: TGTGCCAGCAGCGAACTAGCATACGGGGAGCTGTTTTTT
CDR3aa: CASSELAYGELFF

d_gene: TRBD1
abundance: .
j_gene: TRBJ2-1
v_gene: TRBV7-9
CDR3nt: TGTGCCAGCAGCGGGACAGGGGGCCCTAATGAGCAGTTCTTC
CDR3aa: CASSGTGGPNEQFF

d_gene: .
abundance: .
j_gene: TRBJ2-7
v_gene: TRBV11-3
CDR3nt: TGTGCCAGCAGCCGTTCCGGTGGAGCGGATTTCTCCTACGAGCAGTACTTC
CDR3aa: CASSRSGGADFSYEQYF

d_gene: TRBD2
abundance: few
j_gene: TRBJ2-3
v_gene: TRBV27
CDR3nt: TGTGCCAGCAGTTTGGGACTAGCGGATCTCTCTAGCACAGATACGCAGTATTTT
CDR3aa: CASSLGLADLSSTDTQYF

d_gene: .
abundance: .
j_gene: TRBJ2-7
v_gene: TRBV7-2
CDR3nt: TGTGCCACCTATACAGGACCGCCAGCCTACGAGCAGTACTTC
CDR3aa: CATYTGPPAYEQYF

d_gene: .
abundance: .
j_gene: TRBJ2-7
v_gene: TRBV9
CDR3nt: TGTGCCAGCAGCGTAGCGATGAGCTCCTACGAGCAGTACTTC
CDR3aa: CASSVAMSSYEQYF

d_gene: .
abundance: .
j_gene: TRBJ1-1
v_gene: TRBV7-2
CDR3nt: TGTGCCAGCAGCTCTCCAGGGACTGAAGCTTTCTTT
CDR3aa: CASSSPGTEAFF

d_gene: TRBD1
abundance: .
j_gene: TRBJ1-5
v_gene: TRBV19
CDR3nt: TGTGCCAGTAGAACCGGGACAGGGTCTAGCAATCAGCCCCAGCATTTT
CDR3aa: CASRTGTGSSNQPQHF

d_gene: .
abundance: .
j_gene: TRBJ2-5
v_gene: TRBV2
CDR3nt: TGTGCCAGCCAGGAAAACCAAGAGACCCAGTACTTC
CDR3aa: CASQENQETQYF

d_gene: .
abundance: few
j_gene: TRBJ1-1
v_gene: TRBV5-1
CDR3nt: TGCGCCAGCAGCTTGTTAACAGGGTCGAGCACTGAAGCTTTCTTT
CDR3aa: CASSLLTGSSTEAFF

d_gene: .
abundance: once
j_gene: TRBJ1-2
v_gene: TRBV6-5
CDR3nt: TGTGCCAGCAGAGCCTCCGACAGATACTATGGCTACACCTTC
CDR3aa: CASRASDRYYGYTF

d_gene: TRBD2
abundance: .
j_gene: TRBJ2-5
v_gene: TRBV14
CDR3nt: TGTGCCAGCAGCCAAGACCGGACTAGCGGGAGAATACGAGAGACCCAGTACTTC
CDR3aa: CASSQDRTSGRIRETQYF

d_gene: TRBD2
abundance: .
j_gene: TRBJ2-3
v_gene: TRBV27
CDR3nt: TGTGCCAGCAGTTTAATTAAGGCTAGCGGTAGCACAGATACGCAGTATTTT
CDR3aa: CASSLIKASGSTDTQYF

d_gene: .
abundance: .
j_gene: TRBJ2-1
v_gene: TRBV19
CDR3nt: TGTGCCAGCAGAGATACTAGAGGGTACAATGAGCAGTTCTTC
CDR3aa: CASRDTRGYNEQFF

d_gene: TRBD1
abundance: few
j_gene: TRBJ2-7
v_gene: TRBV29-1
CDR3nt: TGCAGCGTAGGGACAGACTACGAGCAGTACTTC
CDR3aa: CSVGTDYEQYF

d_gene: .
abundance: .
j_gene: TRBJ2-7
v_gene: TRBV19
CDR3nt: TGTGCCAGTAGTATCTCCAGGACCTACGAGCAGTACTTC
CDR3aa: CASSISRTYEQYF

d_gene: TRBD1
abundance: once
j_gene: TRBJ1-2
v_gene: TRBV19
CDR3nt: TGTGCCAGTAGTGTACCCGGGACAGGGGTGTTTGGCTACACCTTC
CDR3aa: CASSVPGTGVFGYTF

d_gene: .
abundance: .
j_gene: TRBJ1-3
v_gene: TRBV29-1
CDR3nt: TGCAGCGTTCTCGATCCGGGGTACTCTGGAAACACCATATATTTT
CDR3aa: CSVLDPGYSGNTIYF

d_gene: TRBD1
abundance: .
j_gene: TRBJ2-7
v_gene: TRBV10-3
CDR3nt: TGTGCCATCAGAAGGACAGGGGGAGGATACGAGCAGTACTTC
CDR3aa: CAIRRTGGGYEQYF

d_gene: .
abundance: .
j_gene: TRBJ2-7
v_gene: TRBV5-1
CDR3nt: TGCGCCAGCAGCCAAGGGGACAACTCCTACGAGCAGTACTTC
CDR3aa: CASSQGDNSYEQYF

d_gene: .
abundance: .
j_gene: TRBJ1-1
v_gene: TRBV5-4
CDR3nt: TGTGCCAGCAGCCCCACCGGTCTGAACACTGAAGCTTTCTTT
CDR3aa: CASSPTGLNTEAFF

d_gene: TRBD1
abundance: .
j_gene: TRBJ1-4
v_gene: TRBV6-5
CDR3nt: TGTGCCAGCAGCCGGACAGGAGCTAATGAAAAACTGTTTTTT
CDR3aa: CASSRTGANEKLFF

d_gene: TRBD2
abundance: .
j_gene: TRBJ2-7
v_gene: TRBV6-5
CDR3nt: TGTGCCAGCAGTTACCCAATAGCGGGCGAGCAGTACTTC
CDR3aa: CASSYPIAGEQYF

d_gene: TRBD1
abundance: .
j_gene: TRBJ1-1
v_gene: TRBV9
CDR3nt: TGTGCCAGCAGCCCCCGGACAGGGGGCGATTCTGAAGCTTTCTTT
CDR3aa: CASSPRTGGDSEAFF

d_gene: .
abundance: .
j_gene: TRBJ2-6
v_gene: TRBV28
CDR3nt: TGTGCCAGCAGTTTATTAATTAGCCGAAGGGGCTCTGGGGCCAACGTCCTGACTTTC
CDR3aa: CASSLLISRRGSGANVLTF

d_gene: .
abundance: .
j_gene: TRBJ1-2
v_gene: TRBV6-5
CDR3nt: TGTGCCAGCAGTTACTCGGTCGGGGAGACTAACTATGGCTACACCTTC
CDR3aa: CASSYSVGETNYGYTF

d_gene: TRBD2
abundance: .
j_gene: TRBJ2-7
v_gene: TRBV10-2
CDR3nt: TGCGCCAGCAGGACTAGCGGGAGAGGCTCCTACGAGCAGTACTTC
CDR3aa: CASRTSGRGSYEQYF

d_gene: .
abundance: .
j_gene: TRBJ1-1
v_gene: TRBV7-9
CDR3nt: TGTGCCAGCAGGGCTGAGGGCACTGAAGCTTTCTTT
CDR3aa: CASRAEGTEAFF

d_gene: .
abundance: .
j_gene: TRBJ2-3
v_gene: TRBV27
CDR3nt: TGTGCCAGCAGTTTATTCCCCTCAGATACGCAGTATTTT
CDR3aa: CASSLFPSDTQYF

d_gene: TRBD1
abundance: .
j_gene: TRBJ1-2
v_gene: TRBV5-8
CDR3nt: TGTGCCAGCAGCTCTGGGACAGGGAACTATGGCTACACCTTC
CDR3aa: CASSSGTGNYGYTF

d_gene: TRBD1
abundance: .
j_gene: TRBJ1-3
v_gene: TRBV19
CDR3nt: TGTGCCAGTAGTAAAATGAGACAGGGGTCAGGAAACACCATATATTTT
CDR3aa: CASSKMRQGSGNTIYF

d_gene: TRBD2
abundance: .
j_gene: TRBJ2-3
v_gene: TRBV28
CDR3nt: TGTGCCAGCAGTCTTAGCGGGAGGGCCGCAATCGATACGCAGTATTTT
CDR3aa: CASSLSGRAAIDTQYF

d_gene: TRBD2
abundance: .
j_gene: TRBJ2-5
v_gene: TRBV9
CDR3nt: TGTGCCAGCAGCGTAGATCCAGCGGGAAACCAAGAGACCCAGTACTTC
CDR3aa: CASSVDPAGNQETQYF

d_gene: .
abundance: .
j_gene: TRBJ2-7
v_gene: TRBV7-6
CDR3nt: TGTGCCAGCAGCCTCCGGGGTCCAGCCTACGAGCAGTACTTC
CDR3aa: CASSLRGPAYEQYF

d_gene: .
abundance: .
j_gene: TRBJ2-7
v_gene: TRBV7-9
CDR3nt: TGTGCCAGTTTAGACGGGAAAGTACGATCGGAGCAGTACTTC
CDR3aa: CASLDGKVRSEQYF